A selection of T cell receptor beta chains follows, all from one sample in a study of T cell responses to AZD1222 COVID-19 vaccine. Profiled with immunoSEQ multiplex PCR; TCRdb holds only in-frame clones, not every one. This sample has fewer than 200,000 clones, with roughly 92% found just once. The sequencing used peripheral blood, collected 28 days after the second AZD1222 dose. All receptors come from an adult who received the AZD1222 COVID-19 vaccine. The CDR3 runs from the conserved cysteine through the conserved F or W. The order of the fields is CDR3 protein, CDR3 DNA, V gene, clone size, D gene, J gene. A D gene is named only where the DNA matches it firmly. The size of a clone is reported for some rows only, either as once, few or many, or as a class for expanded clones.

CASSIGGAQGSNQPQHF | TGTGCCAGTAGTATTGGGGGGGCGCAGGGTAGCAATCAGCCCCAGCATTTT | TRBV19 | . | . | TRBJ1-5
CASSAPRGRVGNTEAFF | TGTGCCAGCAGCGCTCCCAGGGGGCGAGTGGGGAACACTGAAGCTTTCTTT | TRBV27 | . | TRBD1 | TRBJ1-1
CASSPPGGGSNQPQHF | TGTGCCAGCTCACCACCGGGGGGTGGGAGCAATCAGCCCCAGCATTTT | TRBV18 | . | . | TRBJ1-5
CASSQGKNRYEQYF | TGCGCCAGCAGCCAAGGAAAGAACCGATACGAGCAGTACTTC | TRBV4-1 | once | . | TRBJ2-7
CASSLPGRGQGTEAFF | TGTGCCAGCAGCTTGCCCGGCAGGGGGCAAGGCACTGAAGCTTTCTTT | TRBV5-8 | . | TRBD1 | TRBJ1-1
CASSLYPGGYEQYF | TGTGCCAGCAGCTTGTACCCAGGGGGCTACGAGCAGTACTTC | TRBV7-8 | . | TRBD1 | TRBJ2-7
CASSPNPDRYSNQPQHF | TGTGCCAGCAGCCCAAATCCGGACAGGTATAGCAATCAGCCCCAGCATTTT | TRBV16 | . | TRBD1 | TRBJ1-5
CASSYRGPLNTEAFF | TGTGCCAGTAGTTACAGGGGGCCCCTGAACACTGAAGCTTTCTTT | TRBV19 | . | TRBD1 | TRBJ1-1
CASSSKPGQILNEQFF | TGTGCCAGCTCTTCGAAACCGGGACAGATTTTGAATGAGCAGTTCTTC | TRBV2 | . | TRBD1 | TRBJ2-1
CASGHPDLLNTGELFF | TGTGCCAGCGGACATCCGGACCTATTAAACACCGGGGAGCTGTTTTTT | TRBV7-3 | . | . | TRBJ2-2
CASSFGAAYEQYF | TGTGCCAGCAGCTTTGGGGCAGCCTACGAGCAGTACTTC | TRBV7-8 | . | . | TRBJ2-7
CASSPPQGYNEQFF | TGTGCCAGCAGCCCCCCGCAGGGGTACAATGAGCAGTTCTTC | TRBV5-4 | once | . | TRBJ2-1
CASNFRVGEQFF | TGTGCCAGCAATTTTAGGGTAGGCGAGCAGTTCTTC | TRBV6-5 | . | . | TRBJ2-1
CASRGGREQYF | TGTGCCTCTCGAGGGGGTCGGGAGCAGTACTTC | TRBV19 | . | . | TRBJ2-7
CASSYSMVRKTAEAFF | TGTGCCAGCAGTTACTCGATGGTTAGGAAGACTGCTGAAGCTTTCTTT | TRBV6-2/TRBV6-3 | . | . | TRBJ1-1
CASKGTDRYEAFF | TGTGCCAGCAAGGGGACAGACCGCTATGAAGCTTTCTTT | TRBV27 | . | TRBD1 | TRBJ1-1
CASSPKVGYGYTF | TGCGCCAGCAGCCCGAAAGTAGGTTATGGCTACACCTTC | TRBV4-3 | once | . | TRBJ1-2
CASSEGTGEAEAFF | TGTGCCAGCAGCGAAGGGACAGGGGAGGCCGAAGCTTTCTTT | TRBV7-9 | . | TRBD1 | TRBJ1-1
CAVGQGVTNYGYTF | TGTGCCGTAGGACAGGGGGTAACTAACTATGGCTACACCTTC | TRBV28 | . | TRBD1 | TRBJ1-2
CASSGITGSEAFF | TGTGCCAGCAGCGGAATCACAGGGAGTGAAGCTTTCTTT | TRBV9 | . | . | TRBJ1-1